This T cell receptor beta chain was sequenced during a study of graft-versus-host responses after intestinal transplantation. As for the study in general: All recipients were transplanted with multivisceral, liver-intestinal, or isolated intestinal grafts. Tacrolimus and steroids were given for two to three years to all recipients after anti-thymocyte globulin induction.

TCRdb keeps only in-frame clones here, not all; method: immunoSEQ multiplex PCR. The table has fewer than 85,000 clones, approximately 87% seen once. The study's findings and limits: Early post-transplant HvG declines tracked with peak circulating GvH clone levels. The authors found GvH clones in recipient marrow, some appearing first in ileum or blood.

Of note for this clone: Antigen specificity is unknown.

Per germline, CDR1 MNHEY and CDR2 SMNVEV (reference sequence). The CDR3 runs to 16 residues. The V and J ends lost 6 bases and 5 bases, in that order; junction bases with no gene match: 12. The chain combines TRBV27 with TRBJ2-1; 8 nucleotides line up with TRBD2. The sequence derives from a human donor who was the organ donor for an intestinal transplant. The material sequenced was unstimulated CD4+ T cells sorted from spleen or lymph node cells, taken before transplant. The CDR3 here is CASRPPAGVLDNEQFF. Here the CDR3 DNA reads TGTGCCAGCAGACCCCCAGCGGGGGTCTTGGACAATGAGCAGTTCTTC.